This T cell receptor beta chain derives from a study of immune evolution from preneoplasia to lung adenocarcinoma. The protocol was immunoSEQ multiplex PCR, while the TCRdb copy is restricted to in-frame clones and leaves out a portion. The sample has approximately 8,000 clones, about three quarters seen once. Patient tissue came from resections in Japan or China, 2014–2017. H&E slides confirmed each diagnosis, reviewed by two pathologists independently. Deletions cut 5 bases from V and 3 bases from J, with 10 bases between. CDR1 is SGHAT, CDR2 FQNNGV, per germline. The CDR3 runs 13 residues. The sample comprised FFPE adjacent normal lung tissue. This sequence originates from a person between 65 and 79 years old with lung adenocarcinoma. This chain links TRBV11-2 with TRBJ1-1; D ambiguous. CDR3 in DNA: TGTGCCAGCAGCCCCCCACCCCACACTGAAGCTTTCTTT. Its translation: CASSPPPHTEAFF.